These T cell receptor beta chains were read from a single sample in a study of T cells in Graves' hyperthyroidism and ophthalmopathy. TCRdb re-called the multiplex PCR reads through MiXCR, storing one row per CDR3 protein. This sample has under 400,000 distinct CDR3 sequences; roughly 21% occur once, and the top ten carry around half. The source material was blood. The receptors here all came from a woman in her forties or fifties with Graves' hyperthyroidism. Each CDR3 is given with its conserved first and last residue. A D gene is named only where the DNA matches it firmly. Clone size is given for some rows only: seen once, a few or many times, or a class if the clone is expanded.

cdr3_length,j_call,d_call,v_call,clone_size,cdr3_nt,cdr3_aa
13,TRBJ2-2,.,TRBV20-1,.,TGCAGTGCCCCTCGGGCGGCCACCGGGGAGCTGTTTTTT,CSAPRAATGELFF
14,TRBJ1-1,TRBD1,TRBV7-3,many,TGTGCCAGCAGCCTAGGACAGGGGAGGACTGAAGCTTTCTTT,CASSLGQGRTEAFF
16,TRBJ2-1,TRBD2,TRBV2,many,TGTGCCAGCAGTGAAGGAAGTAGCGGGGGTTACAATGAGCAGTTCTTC,CASSEGSSGGYNEQFF
13,TRBJ2-2,TRBD2,TRBV2,many,TGTGCCAGCAGGACGGGACTAGCATCCACCGTGTTTTTT,CASRTGLASTVFF
17,TRBJ2-1,.,TRBV27,few,TGTGCCAGCAGTTTTAGTATGGGGACCGGTCCCTACAATGAGCAGTTCTTC,CASSFSMGTGPYNEQFF
15,TRBJ1-2,TRBD1,TRBV6-1,few,TGTGCCAGCAGTGAAGTGGGACAGGGACCCTATGGCTACACCTTC,CASSEVGQGPYGYTF
15,TRBJ2-7,TRBD2,TRBV10-3,many,TGTGCCATCAGGGCGACTAGCGGGAGCTCCTACGAGCAGTACTTC,CAIRATSGSSYEQYF
17,TRBJ2-2,.,TRBV7-3,few,TGTGCCAGCAGCCCAAGTTGGGGGACTGCGAACACCGGGGAGCTGTTTTTT,CASSPSWGTANTGELFF
17,TRBJ2-1,.,TRBV7-3,many,TGTGCCAGCAGCTTAGAAGGTCTGGACAGCCTCGCGGGTGAGCAGTTCTTC,CASSLEGLDSLAGEQFF
14,TRBJ1-1,.,TRBV5-1,many,TGCGCCAGCAGCTCGAATGCAGGAAACACTGAAGCTTTCTTT,CASSSNAGNTEAFF
14,TRBJ1-1,.,TRBV5-1,many,TGCGCCAGCAGCTCATTCACAGGGAACACTGAAGCTTTCTTT,CASSSFTGNTEAFF
13,TRBJ1-1,.,TRBV2,many,TGTGCCAGCAGTGAAGAGCTGAACACTGAAGCTTTCTTT,CASSEELNTEAFF
17,TRBJ2-6,.,TRBV15,.,TGTGCCACCAGAGGACGGTTCGGGGACTCTGGGGCCAACGTCCTGACTTTC,CATRGRFGDSGANVLTF
16,TRBJ2-5,.,TRBV4-2,many,TGTGCCAGCAGCCAAGAGATTTCGAGGGGGCAAGAGACCCAGTACTTC,CASSQEISRGQETQYF
14,TRBJ1-1,.,TRBV28,many,TGTGCCAGCAGTTTATGGGACAGTCAGGGTGAAGCTTTCTTT,CASSLWDSQGEAFF
19,TRBJ2-3,.,TRBV20-1,many,TGCAGTGCTAGAGACACCCACCTGCGGGGCAGCGGGAGCACAGATACGCAGTATTTT,CSARDTHLRGSGSTDTQYF
15,TRBJ1-5,.,TRBV28,many,TGTGCCAGCAGTTTATTGGGGGGCGCAGGGCAGCCCCAGCATTTT,CASSLLGGAGQPQHF
16,TRBJ2-2,.,TRBV30,many,TGTGCCTGGAGTGTACGGGCAGGTCTTATCACCGGGGAGCTGTTTTTT,CAWSVRAGLITGELFF
15,TRBJ1-1,.,TRBV6-1,.,TGTGCCAGCAGTGAAGTGGGGCAGGGGAACACTGAAGCTTTCTTT,CASSEVGQGNTEAFF
16,TRBJ1-3,.,TRBV12-3/TRBV12-4,many,TGTGCCAGCAGGACTCGAGCTGGGTTGCTCGGAAACACCATATATTTT,CASRTRAGLLGNTIYF
13,TRBJ2-7,.,TRBV11-1,many,TGTGCCAGCAGCTTAGTTGCCAAGAAGGAGCAGTACTTC,CASSLVAKKEQYF
13,TRBJ1-1,.,TRBV6-1,many,TGTGCCAGCAGTTATGACACACCTCCTGAAGCTTTCTTT,CASSYDTPPEAFF
15,TRBJ2-1,.,TRBV11-1,.,TGTGCCAGCAGCTTAACGGGGATAGCCCCGAATGAGCAGTTCTTC,CASSLTGIAPNEQFF
12,TRBJ2-5,.,TRBV29-1,once,TGCAGCGTTGGAACGTCGAAAGAGACCCAGTACTTC,CSVGTSKETQYF
14,TRBJ2-1,.,TRBV15,few,TGTGCCACCAGCAAGGCTGGCTCCTACAATGAGCAGTTCTTC,CATSKAGSYNEQFF
14,TRBJ2-3,.,TRBV30,many,TGTGCCTGGAGTCTTGGAGGGGGCACAGATACGCAGTATTTT,CAWSLGGGTDTQYF
16,TRBJ2-1,TRBD2,TRBV14,few,TGTGCCAGCAGTACAATGGGGCGGGAGTCCTACAATGAGCAGTTCTTC,CASSTMGRESYNEQFF
14,TRBJ1-6,.,TRBV6-1,.,TGTGCCAGCAGTACGACTGATAATAATTCACCCCTCCACTTT,CASSTTDNNSPLHF
14,TRBJ2-2,.,TRBV6-5,.,TGTGCCAGCAGTTACGGGGGGAACACCGGGGAGCTGTTTTTT,CASSYGGNTGELFF
11,TRBJ2-7,.,TRBV6-6,few,TGTGCCAGCAGTTACTCGAGGGAGCAGTACTTC,CASSYSREQYF
16,TRBJ2-5,TRBD2,TRBV3-1,many,TGTGCCAGCAGCCTCACCGGGACTAGCGGGAGAGAGACCCAGTACTTC,CASSLTGTSGRETQYF
15,TRBJ1-5,TRBD1,TRBV29-1,.,TGCAGCGTTCCCAACGACAGGGGGGGCAATCAGCCCCAGCATTTT,CSVPNDRGGNQPQHF